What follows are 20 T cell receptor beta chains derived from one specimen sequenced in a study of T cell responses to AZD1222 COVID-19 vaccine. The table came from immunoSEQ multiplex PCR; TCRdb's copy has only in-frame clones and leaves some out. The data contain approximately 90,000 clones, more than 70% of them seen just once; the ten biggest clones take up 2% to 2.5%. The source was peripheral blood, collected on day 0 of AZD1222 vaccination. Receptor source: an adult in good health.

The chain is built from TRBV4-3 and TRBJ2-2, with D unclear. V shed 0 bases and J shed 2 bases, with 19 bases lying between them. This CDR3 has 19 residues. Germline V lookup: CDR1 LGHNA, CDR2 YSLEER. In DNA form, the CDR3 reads TGCGCCAGCAGCCAAGATAGTATTGCTGGGCTAATAAACACCGGGGAGCTGTTTTTT. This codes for CASSQDSIAGLINTGELFF.

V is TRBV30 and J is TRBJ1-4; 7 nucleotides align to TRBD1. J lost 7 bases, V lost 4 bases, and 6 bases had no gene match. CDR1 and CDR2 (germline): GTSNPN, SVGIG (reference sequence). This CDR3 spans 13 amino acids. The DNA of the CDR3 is TGTGCCTGGAAAATACGGACAGGTGAAAAACTGTTTTTT. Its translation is CAWKIRTGEKLFF.

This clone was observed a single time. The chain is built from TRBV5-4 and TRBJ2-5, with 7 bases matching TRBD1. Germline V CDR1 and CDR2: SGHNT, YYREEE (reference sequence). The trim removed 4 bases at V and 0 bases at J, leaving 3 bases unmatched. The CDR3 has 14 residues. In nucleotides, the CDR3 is TGTGCCAGCAGCATGGACAGGTACCAAGAGACCCAGTACTTC. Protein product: CASSMDRYQETQYF. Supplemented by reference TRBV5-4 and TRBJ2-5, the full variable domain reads ETGVTQSPTHLIKTRGQQVTLRCSSQSGHNTVSWYQQALGQGPQFIFQYYREEENGRGNFPPRFSGLQFPNYSSELNVNALELDDSALYLCASSMDRYQETQYFGPGTRLLVL.

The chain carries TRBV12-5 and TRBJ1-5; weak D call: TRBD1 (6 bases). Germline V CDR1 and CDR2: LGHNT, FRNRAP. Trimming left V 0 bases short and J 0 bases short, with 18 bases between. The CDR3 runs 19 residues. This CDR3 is CASGLVQGGVTYSNQPQHF. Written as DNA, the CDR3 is TGTGCTAGTGGTTTGGTACAGGGAGGGGTGACTTATAGCAATCAGCCCCAGCATTTT.

CDR3 in amino acids: CATSRGGEQYF. In DNA form, the CDR3 reads TGTGCCACCAGCAGGGGGGGTGAGCAGTACTTC. J is TRBJ2-7 and V is TRBV15; maybe TRBD2 (6 bases). Trimming took 3 bases from V and 7 from J, leaving 7 bases between them. Germline V gene data show CDR1 as LNHNV and CDR2 as YYDKDF (reference sequence). This CDR3 region has 11 residues.

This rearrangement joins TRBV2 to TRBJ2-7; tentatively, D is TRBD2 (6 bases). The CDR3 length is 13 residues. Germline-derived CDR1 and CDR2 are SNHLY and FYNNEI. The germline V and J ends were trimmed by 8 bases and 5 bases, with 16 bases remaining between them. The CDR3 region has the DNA TGTGCCAGCGCCTTGGGGAGGAGGGACGAGCAGTACTTC. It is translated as CASALGRRDEQYF.

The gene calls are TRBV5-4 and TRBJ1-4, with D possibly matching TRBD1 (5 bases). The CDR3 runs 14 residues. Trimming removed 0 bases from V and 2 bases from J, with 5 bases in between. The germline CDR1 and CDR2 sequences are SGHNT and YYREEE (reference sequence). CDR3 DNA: TGTGCCAGCAGCTTGGGGGGGACTAATGAAAAACTGTTTTTT. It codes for CASSLGGTNEKLFF.

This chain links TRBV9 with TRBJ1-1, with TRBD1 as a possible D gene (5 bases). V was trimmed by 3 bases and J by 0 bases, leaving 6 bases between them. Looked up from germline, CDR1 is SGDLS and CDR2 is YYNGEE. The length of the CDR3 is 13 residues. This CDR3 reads CASSADMNTEAFF. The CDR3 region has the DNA TGTGCCAGCAGCGCGGACATGAACACTGAAGCTTTCTTT.

The CDR3 DNA is TGCGCCAGCAGTCCCGGTGGGCCCACTGAAGCTTTCTTT. Translated: CASSPGGPTEAFF. The chain uses TRBV5-1 and TRBJ1-1; no definite D call. The germline V and J ends were trimmed by 5 bases and 4 bases, with 12 bases remaining between them. The CDR3 length is 13 residues. Germline V gene data show CDR1 as SGHRS and CDR2 as YFSETQ.

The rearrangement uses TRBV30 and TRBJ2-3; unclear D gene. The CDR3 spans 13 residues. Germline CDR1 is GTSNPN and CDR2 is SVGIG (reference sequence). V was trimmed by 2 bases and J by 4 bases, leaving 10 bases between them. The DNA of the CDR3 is TGTGCCTGGAGTCGGCCTCCCCCAGATACGCAGTATTTT. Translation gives CAWSRPPPDTQYF.

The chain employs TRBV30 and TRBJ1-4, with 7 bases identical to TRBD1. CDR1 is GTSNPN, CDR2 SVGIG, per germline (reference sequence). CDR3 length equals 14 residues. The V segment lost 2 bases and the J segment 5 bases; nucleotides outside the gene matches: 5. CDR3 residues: CAWSTGVGNEKLFF. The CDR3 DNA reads TGTGCCTGGAGTACAGGGGTGGGGAATGAAAAACTGTTTTTT.

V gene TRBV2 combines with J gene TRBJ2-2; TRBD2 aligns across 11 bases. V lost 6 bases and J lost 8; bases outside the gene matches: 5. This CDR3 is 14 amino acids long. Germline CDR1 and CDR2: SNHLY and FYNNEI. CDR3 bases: TGTGCCAGCAGACTAGCGGGAGCCAAAGGGGAGCTGTTTTTT. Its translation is CASRLAGAKGELFF.

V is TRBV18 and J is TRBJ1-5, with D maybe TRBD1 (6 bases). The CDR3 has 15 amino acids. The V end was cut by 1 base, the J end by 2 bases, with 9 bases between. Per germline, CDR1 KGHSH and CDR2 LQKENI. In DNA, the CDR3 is TGTGCCAGCTCACCACAGGACAGAGGCAATCAGCCCCAGCATTTT. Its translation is CASSPQDRGNQPQHF.

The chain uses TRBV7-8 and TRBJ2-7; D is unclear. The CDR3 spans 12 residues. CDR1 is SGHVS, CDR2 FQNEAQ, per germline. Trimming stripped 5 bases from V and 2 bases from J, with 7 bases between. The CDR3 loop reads CASSPSAYEQYF. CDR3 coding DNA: TGTGCCAGCAGCCCATCAGCCTACGAGCAGTACTTC. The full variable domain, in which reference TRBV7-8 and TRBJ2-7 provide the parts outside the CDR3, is GAGVSQSPRYKVAKRGQDVALRCDPISGHVSLFWYQQALGQGPEFLTYFQNEAQLDKSGLPSDRFFAERPEGSVSTLKIQRTQQEDSAVYLCASSPSAYEQYFGPGTRLTVT.

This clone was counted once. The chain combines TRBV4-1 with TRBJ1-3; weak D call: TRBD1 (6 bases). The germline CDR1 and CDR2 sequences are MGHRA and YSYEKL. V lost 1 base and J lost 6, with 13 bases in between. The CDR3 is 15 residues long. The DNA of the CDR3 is TGCGCCAGCAGCCAAGGAGTGGGGGCGGCAAACACCATATATTTT. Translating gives CASSQGVGAANTIYF.

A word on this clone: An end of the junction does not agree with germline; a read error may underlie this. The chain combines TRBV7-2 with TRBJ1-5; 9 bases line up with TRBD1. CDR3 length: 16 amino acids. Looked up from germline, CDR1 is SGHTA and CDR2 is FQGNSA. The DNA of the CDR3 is TGTGCCAGCAGCCTCTCGACAGGGGGGACAAATCGGCCCCAGCATTTT. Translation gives CASSLSTGGTNRPQHF.

Written as DNA, the CDR3 is TGTGCCAGTAGGACAGGGAGGGCCGGGGAGCTGTTTTTT. Translating gives CASRTGRAGELFF. The chain is built from TRBV19 and TRBJ2-2; either TRBD1 or TRBD2 may supply D (7 bases each). Per the germline V gene, CDR1 is LNHDA and CDR2 is SQIVND (reference sequence). Trimming cost V 6 bases and J 6 bases, with 11 bases left between them. The CDR3 sequence is 13 residues long.

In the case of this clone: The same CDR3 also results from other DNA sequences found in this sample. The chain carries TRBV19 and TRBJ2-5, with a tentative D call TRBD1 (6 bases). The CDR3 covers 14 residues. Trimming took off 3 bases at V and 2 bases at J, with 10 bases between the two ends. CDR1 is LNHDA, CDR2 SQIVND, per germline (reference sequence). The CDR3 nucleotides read TGTGCCAGTAGTATCTCAAGGGGGCAAGAGACCCAGTACTTC. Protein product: CASSISRGQETQYF.

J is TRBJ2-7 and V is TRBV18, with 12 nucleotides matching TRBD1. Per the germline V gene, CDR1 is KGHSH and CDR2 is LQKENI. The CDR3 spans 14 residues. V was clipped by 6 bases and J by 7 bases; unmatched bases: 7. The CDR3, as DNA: TGTGCCAGCTCGCCGGGACAGGGGGCAGGGGAGCAGTACTTC. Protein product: CASSPGQGAGEQYF.

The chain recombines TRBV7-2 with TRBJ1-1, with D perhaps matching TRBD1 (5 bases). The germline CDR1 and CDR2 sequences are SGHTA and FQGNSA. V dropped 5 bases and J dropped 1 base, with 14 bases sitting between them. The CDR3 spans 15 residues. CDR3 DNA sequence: TGTGCCAGCAGCCTGGGAAGTGGGGCGAACACTGAAGCTTTCTTT. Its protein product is CASSLGSGANTEAFF.